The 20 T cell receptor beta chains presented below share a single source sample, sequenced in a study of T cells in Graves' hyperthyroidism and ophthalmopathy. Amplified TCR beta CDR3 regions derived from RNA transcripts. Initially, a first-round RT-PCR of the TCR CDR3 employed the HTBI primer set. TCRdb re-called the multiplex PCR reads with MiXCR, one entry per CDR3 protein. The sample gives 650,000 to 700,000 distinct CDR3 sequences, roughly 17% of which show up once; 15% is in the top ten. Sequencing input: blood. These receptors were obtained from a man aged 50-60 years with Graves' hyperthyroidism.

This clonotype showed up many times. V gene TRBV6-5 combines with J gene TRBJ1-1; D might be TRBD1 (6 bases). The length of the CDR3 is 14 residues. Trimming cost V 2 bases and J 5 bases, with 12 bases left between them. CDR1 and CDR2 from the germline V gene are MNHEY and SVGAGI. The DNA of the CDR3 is TGTGCCAGCAGTTACGCAGGGGTTCTAACTGAAGCTTTCTTT. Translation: CASSYAGVLTEAFF.

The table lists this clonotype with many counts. This CDR3 is CASSSRVPRGGEQYF. The CDR3 nucleotides are TGTGCCAGCAGCTCCCGAGTACCTCGGGGGGGCGAGCAGTACTTC. The chain has TRBV3-1 and TRBJ2-7; 8 bases line up with TRBD2. This CDR3 is built from 15 residues. In germline, CDR1 is LGHDT, CDR2 YNNKEL (reference sequence). Trimming removed 5 bases from V and 6 bases from J; junction bases left unmatched: 12.

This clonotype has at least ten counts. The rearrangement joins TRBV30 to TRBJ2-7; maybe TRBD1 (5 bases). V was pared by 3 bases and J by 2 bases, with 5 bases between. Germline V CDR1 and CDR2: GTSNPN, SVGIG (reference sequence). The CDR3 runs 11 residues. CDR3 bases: TGTGCCTGGAGCAGGGCCTACGAGCAGTACTTC. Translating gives CAWSRAYEQYF.

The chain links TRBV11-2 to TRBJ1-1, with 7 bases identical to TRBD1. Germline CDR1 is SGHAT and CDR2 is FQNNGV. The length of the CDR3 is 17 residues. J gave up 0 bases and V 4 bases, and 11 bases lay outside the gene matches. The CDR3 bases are TGTGCCAGCAGCTCCCACCGGGACAGAAGATTGAACACTGAAGCTTTCTTT. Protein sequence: CASSSHRDRRLNTEAFF.

The CDR3 DNA is TGTGCCAGCAGTCCGGCCGTCATATTGAACACTGAAGCTTTCTTT. Protein product: CASSPAVILNTEAFF. This chain links TRBV12-3 or TRBV12-4 with TRBJ1-1, with D unresolved. Trimming removed 5 bases from V and 0 bases from J, with 13 bases in between. The CDR3 consists of 15 residues.

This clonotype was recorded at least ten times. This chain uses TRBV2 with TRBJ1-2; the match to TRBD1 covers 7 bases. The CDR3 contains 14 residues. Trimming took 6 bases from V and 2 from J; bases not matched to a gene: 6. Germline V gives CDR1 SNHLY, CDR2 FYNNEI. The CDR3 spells CASRTGTENYGYTF. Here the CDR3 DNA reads TGTGCCAGCAGGACCGGGACAGAGAACTATGGCTACACCTTC.

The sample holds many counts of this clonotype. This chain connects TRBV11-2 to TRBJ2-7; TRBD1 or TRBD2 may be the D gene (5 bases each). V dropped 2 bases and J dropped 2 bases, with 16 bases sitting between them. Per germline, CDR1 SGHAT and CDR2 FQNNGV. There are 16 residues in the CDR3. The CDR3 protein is CASSLSPGPLAYEQYF. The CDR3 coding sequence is TGTGCCAGCAGCTTAAGCCCGGGACCCCTGGCCTACGAGCAGTACTTC.

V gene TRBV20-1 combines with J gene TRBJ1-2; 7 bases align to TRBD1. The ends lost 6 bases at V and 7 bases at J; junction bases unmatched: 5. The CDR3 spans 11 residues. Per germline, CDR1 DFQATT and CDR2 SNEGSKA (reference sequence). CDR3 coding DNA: TGCAGTGCCACACCAGGGGGTGGCTACACCTTC. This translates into CSATPGGGYTF.

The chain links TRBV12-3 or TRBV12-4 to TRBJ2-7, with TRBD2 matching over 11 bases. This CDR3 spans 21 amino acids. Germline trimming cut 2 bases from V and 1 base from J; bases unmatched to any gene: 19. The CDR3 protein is CASSLRPVAGGPAGRSYEQYF. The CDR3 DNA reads TGTGCCAGCAGTTTACGACCGGTAGCGGGAGGGCCAGCGGGAAGGTCCTACGAGCAGTACTTC.

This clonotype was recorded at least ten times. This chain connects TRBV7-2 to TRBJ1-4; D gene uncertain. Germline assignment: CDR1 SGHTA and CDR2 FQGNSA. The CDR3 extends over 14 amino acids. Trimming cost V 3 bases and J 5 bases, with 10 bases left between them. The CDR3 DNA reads TGTGCCAGCAGCTTTAACCTGGGGAATGAAAAACTGTTTTTT. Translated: CASSFNLGNEKLFF.

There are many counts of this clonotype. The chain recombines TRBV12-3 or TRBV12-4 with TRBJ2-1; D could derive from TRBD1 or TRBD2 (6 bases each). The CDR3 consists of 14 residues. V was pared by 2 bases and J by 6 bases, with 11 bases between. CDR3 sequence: CASSLTKGGNEQFF. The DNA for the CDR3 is TGTGCCAGCAGTTTAACAAAGGGGGGCAATGAGCAGTTCTTC.

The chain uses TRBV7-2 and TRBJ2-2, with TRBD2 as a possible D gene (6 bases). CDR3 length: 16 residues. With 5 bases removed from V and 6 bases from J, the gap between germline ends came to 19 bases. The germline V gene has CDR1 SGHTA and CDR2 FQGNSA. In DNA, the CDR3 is TGTGCCAGCAGCCTAGGACTAACGGGAGTTGCCGGGGAGCTGTTTTTT. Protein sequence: CASSLGLTGVAGELFF.

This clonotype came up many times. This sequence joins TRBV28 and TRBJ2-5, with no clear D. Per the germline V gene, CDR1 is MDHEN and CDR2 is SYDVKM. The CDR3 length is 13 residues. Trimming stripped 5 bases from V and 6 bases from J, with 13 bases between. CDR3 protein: CASSPPSTQTQYF. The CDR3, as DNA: TGTGCCAGCAGTCCCCCCTCGACTCAGACCCAGTACTTC.

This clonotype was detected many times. As DNA, the CDR3 is TGCGCCAGCAGCCAGGATCTAGCGGGAGGTTCCTACGAGCAGTACTTC. Its translation: CASSQDLAGGSYEQYF. The V call is TRBV4-1, the J call TRBJ2-7, with 11 positions matching TRBD2. The length of the CDR3 is 16 residues. The germline gives CDR1 MGHRA, CDR2 YSYEKL. After removal of 3 bases from V and 1 base from J, the junction contained 5 bases not matched to a gene.

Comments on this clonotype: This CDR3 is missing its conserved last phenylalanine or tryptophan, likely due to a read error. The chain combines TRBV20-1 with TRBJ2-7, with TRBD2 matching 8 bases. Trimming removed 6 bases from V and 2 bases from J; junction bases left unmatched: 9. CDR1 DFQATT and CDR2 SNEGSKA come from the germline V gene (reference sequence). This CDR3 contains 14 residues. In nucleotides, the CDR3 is TGCAGTGCAAAGAGAGGGACTAGTCCCTACGAGCAGTACCTC. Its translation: CSAKRGTSPYEQYL.

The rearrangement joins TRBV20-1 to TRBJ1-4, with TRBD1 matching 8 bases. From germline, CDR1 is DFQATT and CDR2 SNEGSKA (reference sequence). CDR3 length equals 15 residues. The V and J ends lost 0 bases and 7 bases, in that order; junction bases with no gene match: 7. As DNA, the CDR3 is TGCAGTGCTAGAGATCCCGGACAGGGAACTGAAAAACTGTTTTTT. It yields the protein CSARDPGQGTEKLFF.

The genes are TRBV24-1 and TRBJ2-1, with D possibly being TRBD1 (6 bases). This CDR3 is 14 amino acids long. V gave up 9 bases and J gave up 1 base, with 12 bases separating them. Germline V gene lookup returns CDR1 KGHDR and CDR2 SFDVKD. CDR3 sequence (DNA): TGTGCCACCTCCCAGGGGCTGTCCTACAATGAGCAGTTCTTC. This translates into CATSQGLSYNEQFF.

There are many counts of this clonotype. The CDR3 here is CASSTGLAENYNEQFF. The CDR3 nucleotides are TGTGCCAGCAGTACCGGACTAGCGGAGAACTACAATGAGCAGTTCTTC. The chain uses TRBV27 and TRBJ2-1; 10 nucleotides line up with TRBD2. Germline V gives CDR1 MNHEY, CDR2 SMNVEV (reference sequence). After removal of 5 bases from V and 3 bases from J, the junction contained 7 bases not matched to a gene. The CDR3 is 16 amino acids.

CDR3 DNA sequence: TGCAGTGCTAGACAGGGTCCGGGGGACATTCAGTACTTC. Protein: CSARQGPGDIQYF. The chain carries TRBV20-1 and TRBJ2-4; TRBD2 is a possible D gene (6 bases). This CDR3 region has 13 residues. V was pared by 2 bases and J by 8 bases, with 13 bases between. CDR1 DFQATT and CDR2 SNEGSKA come from the germline V gene (reference sequence).

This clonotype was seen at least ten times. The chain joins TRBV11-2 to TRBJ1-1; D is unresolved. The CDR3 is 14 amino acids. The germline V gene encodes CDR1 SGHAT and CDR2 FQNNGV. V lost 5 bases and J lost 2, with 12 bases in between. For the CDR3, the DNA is TGTGCCAGCAGCCAAGACGGGGTTAACACTGAAGCTTTCTTT. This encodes CASSQDGVNTEAFF.